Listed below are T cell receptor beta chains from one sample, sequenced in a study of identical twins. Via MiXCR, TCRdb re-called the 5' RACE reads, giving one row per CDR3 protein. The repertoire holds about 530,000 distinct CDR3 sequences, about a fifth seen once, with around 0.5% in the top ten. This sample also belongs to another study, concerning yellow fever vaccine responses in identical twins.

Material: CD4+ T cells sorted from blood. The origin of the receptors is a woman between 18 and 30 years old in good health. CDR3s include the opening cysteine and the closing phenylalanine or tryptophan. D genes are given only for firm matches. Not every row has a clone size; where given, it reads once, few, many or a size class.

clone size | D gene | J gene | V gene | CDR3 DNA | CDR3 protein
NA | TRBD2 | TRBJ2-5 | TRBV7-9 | TGTGCCAGCAGCTTACGGGAGGTAGGAGAGACCCAGTACTTC | CASSLREVGETQYF
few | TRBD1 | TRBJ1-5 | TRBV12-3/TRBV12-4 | TGTGCCAGCAGTCCTACAGGGGGCAGTCTCCAGCATTTT | CASSPTGGSLQHF
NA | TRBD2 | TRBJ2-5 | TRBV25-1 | TGTGCCAGCAGTGAATTTTCCAAGACTAGCGGGAGGGTTGAGACCCAGTACTTC | CASSEFSKTSGRVETQYF
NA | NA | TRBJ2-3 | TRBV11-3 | TGTGCCAGCAGCTCTCAACAGCTCACAGATACGCAGTATTTT | CASSSQQLTDTQYF
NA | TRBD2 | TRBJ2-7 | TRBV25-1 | TGTGCCAGCAGCCCCATGGCGGGAGGGCCTTTCGGCTACGAGCAGTACTTC | CASSPMAGGPFGYEQYF
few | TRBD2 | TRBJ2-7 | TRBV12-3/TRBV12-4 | TGTGCCAGCAGTTTCGGCCCAGCGGGAGTAGCCGAGCAGTACTTC | CASSFGPAGVAEQYF
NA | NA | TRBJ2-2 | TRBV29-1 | TGCAGCGTCCGCTCTCCTTTCATCAGCGGGGAGCTGTTTTTT | CSVRSPFISGELFF
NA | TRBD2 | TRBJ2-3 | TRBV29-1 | TGCAGCGTACTCAGGACTAGCGGGAGAGGGAATACGCAGTATTTT | CSVLRTSGRGNTQYF
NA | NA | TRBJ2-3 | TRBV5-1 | TGCGCCAGCAGCTTGGCAGACCCTAGCACAGATACGCAGTATTTT | CASSLADPSTDTQYF
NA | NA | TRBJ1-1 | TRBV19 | TGTGCCAGTAGTATTTCAGGTACTGTGAACACTGAAGCTTTCTTT | CASSISGTVNTEAFF
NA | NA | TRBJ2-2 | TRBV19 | TGTGCCAGTAGTATGCCAGGGCGGGACACCGGGGAGCTGTTTTTT | CASSMPGRDTGELFF
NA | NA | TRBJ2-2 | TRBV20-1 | TGCAGTGCTAGAGACTACTTCACACGGAAAATCAACACCGGGGAGCTGTTTTTT | CSARDYFTRKINTGELFF
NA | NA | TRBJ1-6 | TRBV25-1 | TGTGCCAGCAGTGCCTATACAGGGAATTCACCCCTCCACTTT | CASSAYTGNSPLHF
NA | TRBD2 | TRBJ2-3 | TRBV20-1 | TGCAGTGCTATAAATCTAGCGGGAGGCACAGATACGCAGTATTTT | CSAINLAGGTDTQYF
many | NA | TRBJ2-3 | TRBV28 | TGTGCCAGCAGCCTTTCCATGGGTACGCAGTATTTT | CASSLSMGTQYF
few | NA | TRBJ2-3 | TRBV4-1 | TGCGCCAGCAGCCAGCAGGGGGGCTATTTGGATACGCAGTATTTT | CASSQQGGYLDTQYF
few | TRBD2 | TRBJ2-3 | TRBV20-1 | TGCAGTGCTAGAGAGCGGGGGGGCACAGATACGCAGTATTTT | CSARERGGTDTQYF
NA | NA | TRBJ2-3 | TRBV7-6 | TGTGCCAGCAGCTTAAATGGAAAAGATACGCAGTATTTT | CASSLNGKDTQYF
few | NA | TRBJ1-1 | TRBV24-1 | TGTGCCACCAGTGATTCCCTCGGAAATGAAGCTTTCTTT | CATSDSLGNEAFF
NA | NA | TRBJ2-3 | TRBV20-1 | TGCAGTGCTACGACCTTCACTAGCTCGGCAGATACGCAGTATTTT | CSATTFTSSADTQYF
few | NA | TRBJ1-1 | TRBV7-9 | TGTGCCAGCAGCTCCCAGCCCCACGGGGAAGCTTTCTTT | CASSSQPHGEAFF
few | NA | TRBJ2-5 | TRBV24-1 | TGTGCCACCAGTGGGGCCGTGGGAAAGACCCAGTACTTC | CATSGAVGKTQYF
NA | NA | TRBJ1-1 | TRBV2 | TGTGCCACCCATAAATCTCCTGAAGCTTTCTTT | CATHKSPEAFF
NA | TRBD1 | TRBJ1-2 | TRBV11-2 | TGTGCCAGCAGCTTACGGACGGGGACAGGTACCTTC | CASSLRTGTGTF
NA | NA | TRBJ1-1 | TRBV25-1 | TGTGCCAGCAGTGCTCGGCAGGCTAACACTGAAGCTTTCTTT | CASSARQANTEAFF
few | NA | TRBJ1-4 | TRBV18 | TGTGCCAGCTCACAAAACGCAGGGACCAATGAAAAACTGTTTTTT | CASSQNAGTNEKLFF
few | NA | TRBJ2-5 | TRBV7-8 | TGTGCCAGCAGCTTAGGCGATTTCCAAGAGACCCAGTACTTC | CASSLGDFQETQYF
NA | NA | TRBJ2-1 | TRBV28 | TGTGCCAGCAGCCCAGGGGGGGGGGTCGACTACAATGAGCAGTTCTTC | CASSPGGGVDYNEQFF
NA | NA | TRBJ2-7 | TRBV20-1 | TGCAGTGCTAGAAAAGCCCGACCCGCGGGAAACTACGAGCAGTACTTC | CSARKARPAGNYEQYF
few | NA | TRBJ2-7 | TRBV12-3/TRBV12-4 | TGTGCCAGCAGTCGGACAGTCCGCGAGCAGTACTTC | CASSRTVREQYF
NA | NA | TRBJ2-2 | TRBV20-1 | TGCAGTGCTAGAGATGGGGGAGATAACACCGGGGAGCTGTTTTTT | CSARDGGDNTGELFF
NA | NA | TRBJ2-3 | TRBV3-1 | TGTGCCAGCAGCCGAGACCGGCCTTCCCAGGGTACGCAGTATTTT | CASSRDRPSQGTQYF
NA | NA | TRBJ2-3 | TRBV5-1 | TGCGCCAGCAGCCCCGGAGGAGGGCCCACAGATACGCAGTATTTT | CASSPGGGPTDTQYF